One T cell receptor (beta chain) is described in this entry. The V gene's germline CDR1 is SGHTS and CDR2 YDEGEE. This CDR3 has 15 residues. Deletions cut 1 base from V and 3 bases from J, with 12 bases between. The sample comes from a study of blood T cell repertoires in COVID-19. On the study more broadly: COVID-19 samples from acute and convalescent phases originated in the United States, Italy and Spain. PBMCs, B-cell-depleted T cells, or T cells provided the cDNA or gDNA that made up the material.

Original analysis: The assay estimated nucleated cells by amplifying reference gene primers. Measured with immunoSEQ multiplex PCR; TCRdb has only the in-frame clones, and not every one. The V and J calls and clone size come from that table; D and trimming were worked out from the DNA. Among about 58,000 clones listed, nearly 90% were seen once. The chain has TRBV5-8 and TRBJ2-3; D is perhaps TRBD1 (6 bases). This sequence originates from a man in his sixties with active COVID-19. Sequenced sample: peripheral blood. The CDR3 bases are TGTGCCAGCAGCTTGAATCCAGGGACAACAGATACGCAGTATTTT. Translating gives CASSLNPGTTDTQYF.